This T cell receptor (beta chain) was captured in a study of Ad26.COV2.S vaccination and SARS-CoV-2 variants listed by TCRdb under 2021. In the study overall: Vaccine-arm donors were drawn from COV1001, a multicentre, randomized, double-blind, placebo-controlled phase I-IIa trial of Ad26.COV2.S in healthy adults. Ad26.COV2.S was administered intramuscularly at a dose of 5x10^10 or 1x10^11 viral particles, either as one shot or as two shots given 56 days apart. TCRbeta repertoire sequencing was used to assess the specificity and breadth of SARS-CoV-2-reactive T cell receptors after Ad26.COV2.S vaccination. Investigators did not know the trial group allocation while performing experiments and assessing outcomes. Participants in the trial were split at random into five groups of five each, receiving low-dose or high-dose Ad26.COV2.S once or twice, or else placebo on both occasions. The TCR-sequenced set comprised around 30 samples: approximately 20 Ad26.COV2.S vaccine recipients, 5 placebo recipients and 8 SARS-CoV-2 convalescent individuals.

General findings and caveats noted by the study authors: Substantial breadth of spike-specific CD8+ and CD4+ T cell responses was reported after vaccination. Higher spike-specific TCR breadth was observed in Ad26.COV2.S recipients than in placebo recipients (P = 0.0014). Comparable non-spike TCR breadth was observed between vaccine and placebo recipients, consistent with only spike being contained in the vaccine. According to the authors, total T cell responses may have been underestimated by the TCR breadth and depth analyses. The study was not powered for comparison of responses between vaccine doses or regimens.

Its CDR3 holds 14 amino acids, cysteine through phenylalanine. Kept here is only the CDR3 DNA, which spans 42 bases and is read in frame from base 1. For this chain, trimming is 9 bases at the V end and 4 bases at the J end, and the number of junction bases without a gene match is 6. The germline V gene gives CDR1 as ENHRY and CDR2 as SYGVKD. Of note for this clone: Its cognate antigen has yet to be identified. Per-base quality was not reported, and no clone a single base away is much larger than it.

The immunoSEQ Assay was the method used to sequence TCRbeta CDR3 regions. After extraction, genomic DNA underwent amplification by bias-controlled multiplex PCR, followed by high-throughput sequencing. The source study handled its data this way. To quantify the absolute abundance of each unique TCRbeta CDR3 region, sequences were collapsed and filtered. Usable DNA was measured by amplifying reference genes present in all nucleated cells, and TCRbeta template counts were normalized to that usable DNA to estimate T cell fraction. Repertoire TCRs were annotated as SARS-CoV-2-specific when V gene, CDR3 amino acid sequence and J gene were exactly matched to a known reactive TCR set. The reference SARS-CoV-2 TCR set came from MIRA and was filtered for enrichment in COVID-19-positive ImmuneCODE repertoires, removing public or cross-reactive TCRs. Drawing on the MIRA antigens, annotated TCRs were analysed further at the level of specific ORF or position within ORF. Depth was the summed frequency of annotated unique rearrangements, while breadth was defined as annotated unique rearrangements over total unique productive rearrangements. TCR breadth was compared between groups using two-sided Wilcoxon rank-sum tests. Drawn from immuneACCESS, this table holds only the in-frame rearrangements with V and J called that TCRdb kept. Clones are partly lost; checked studies trace under half to an unresolved V gene and leave the rest unexplained. V, J and clone size derive from that table, while D and trimming were established from the DNA sequence. For this sample there are 350,000 to 400,000 clones; 89% appear just once. The top ten clonotypes cover 1.5% to 2% of the sample.

Read against the paper, the sample's treatment or condition label means: roughly 20 received Ad26.COV2.S at low or high dose, single or two shots; about 5 received placebo; per-sample allocation not given. For vaccine and placebo recipients, repertoires were sequenced using samples collected on day 63 after the first injection. In Cohort 1b, about 27 adults aged 18-55 years were enrolled at a single site in Boston, USA, between 29 July and 7 August 2020. Ad26.COV2.S was a replication-incompetent adenovirus type 26 vector that expressed a prefusion-stabilized SARS-CoV-2 spike protein derived from the original Wuhan strain.

The sequence was collected from a person aged 18 to 59 who received the Ad26.COV2.S COVID-19 vaccine or a placebo. The V and J segments used are TRBV10-3 and TRBJ2-7; 13 bases in the junction line up with TRBD2. This material consisted of peripheral blood, taken in a trial of Ad26.COV2.S vaccine versus placebo. For the CDR3, the sequence is CAIRLAGGVYEQYF. The sequence in DNA is TGTGCCATACGACTAGCGGGAGGTGTATACGAGCAGTACTTC.